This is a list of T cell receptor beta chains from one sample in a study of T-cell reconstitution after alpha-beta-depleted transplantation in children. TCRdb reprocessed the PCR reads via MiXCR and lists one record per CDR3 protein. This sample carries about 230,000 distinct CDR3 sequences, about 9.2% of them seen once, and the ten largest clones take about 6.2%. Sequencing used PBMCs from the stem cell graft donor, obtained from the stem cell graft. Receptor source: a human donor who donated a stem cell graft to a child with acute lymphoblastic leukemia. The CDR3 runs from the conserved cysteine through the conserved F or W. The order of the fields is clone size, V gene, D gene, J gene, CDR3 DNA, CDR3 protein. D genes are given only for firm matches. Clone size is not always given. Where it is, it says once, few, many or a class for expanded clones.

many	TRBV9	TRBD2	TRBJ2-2	TGTGCCAGCAGCAAATTAGCGGGGGGCACCGGGGAGCTGTTTTTT	CASSKLAGGTGELFF
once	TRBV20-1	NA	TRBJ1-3	TGCAGTTCTATCGGACCCCCGGGATCTGGAAACACCATATATTTT	CSSIGPPGSGNTIYF
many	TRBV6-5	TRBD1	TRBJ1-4	TGTGCCAGCAGTTACCCTTCGGGACAGGGCGAAAAACTGTTTTTT	CASSYPSGQGEKLFF
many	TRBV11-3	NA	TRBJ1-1	TGTGCCAGCAGCTTAGGAGCGAGGGGCACTGAAGCTTTCTTT	CASSLGARGTEAFF
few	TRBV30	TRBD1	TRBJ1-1	TGTGCCTGGAGTCCCTGGACAGGGTCCGCCTCGGAGGACACTGAAGCTTTCTTT	CAWSPWTGSASEDTEAFF
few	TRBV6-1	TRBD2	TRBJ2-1	TGTGCCAGCACCCCTAGTAGCGGGACATACAATGAGCAGTTCTTC	CASTPSSGTYNEQFF
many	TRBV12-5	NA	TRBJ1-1	TGTGCTAGTAGACCCATGAACACTGAAGCTTTCTTT	CASRPMNTEAFF
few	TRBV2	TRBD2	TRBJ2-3	TGTGCCAGCCCCTTGACTAGCGGGGGAGGAACAGATACGCAGTATTTT	CASPLTSGGGTDTQYF
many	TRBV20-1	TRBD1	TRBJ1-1	TGCAGTGCTAGGAGTACAGGGACAGGGGTTGAAGCTTTCTTT	CSARSTGTGVEAFF
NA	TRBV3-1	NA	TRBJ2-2	TGTGCCAGCAGCGGGGACGGCGTCGGGGAGCTGTTTTTT	CASSGDGVGELFF
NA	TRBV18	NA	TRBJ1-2	TGTGCCAGCTCACCCCAGGTCGAGGTGGCAGGGAATGGCTACACCTTC	CASSPQVEVAGNGYTF
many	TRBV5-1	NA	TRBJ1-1	TGCGCCAGCAACTCGCAGGGGATTAACACTGAAGCTTTCTTT	CASNSQGINTEAFF
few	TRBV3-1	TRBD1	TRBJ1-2	TGTGCCAGCAGCCCCGGGACAGATGAAATTACCACCTTC	CASSPGTDEITTF
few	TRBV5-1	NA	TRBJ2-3	TGCGCCAGCAGCTTGGTGCCCGGGGCGAACACAGATACGCAGTATTTT	CASSLVPGANTDTQYF
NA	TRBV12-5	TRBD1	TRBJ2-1	TGTGCTAGTGGCTCAACAGGGGGCTTTAGTGAGCAGTTCTTC	CASGSTGGFSEQFF
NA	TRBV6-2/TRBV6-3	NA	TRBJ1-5	TGTGCAACCAGGTTGGGGGGCAATCAGCCCCAGCATTTT	CATRLGGNQPQHF
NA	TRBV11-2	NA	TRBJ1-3	TGTGCCAGCAGCTTAGATCAGTTCCGTTCCTCTGGAAACACCATATATTTT	CASSLDQFRSSGNTIYF
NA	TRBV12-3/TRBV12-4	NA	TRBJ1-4	TGTGCCAGCAGTTTAAGGGGGTTGGAACTGTTTTTT	CASSLRGLELFF
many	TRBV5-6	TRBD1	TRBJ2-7	TGTGCCAGCAGCCCCCCCGGGACAGGGTACTACGAGCAGTACTTC	CASSPPGTGYYEQYF
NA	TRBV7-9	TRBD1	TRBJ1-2	TGTGCCAGCAGCTCACGAACGGGACAGAACTATGGCTACACCTTC	CASSSRTGQNYGYTF
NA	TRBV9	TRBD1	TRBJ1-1	TGTGCCAGCAGCTCACATAATGCGGGACAGCGAAACACTGAAGCTTTCTTT	CASSSHNAGQRNTEAFF
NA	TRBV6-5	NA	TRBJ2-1	TGTGCCAGCCTTACCCGAAGGGGGGCGGGTGAGCAGTTCTTC	CASLTRRGAGEQFF
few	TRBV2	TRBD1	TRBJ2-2	TGTGCCAGCAGTGCAGACAGGGGGGGCACTGAGCTGTTTTTT	CASSADRGGTELFF
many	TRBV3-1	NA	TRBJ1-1	TGTGCCAGCAGCCAAGGGACGGGTGGTCAAGCTTTCTTT	CASSQGTGGQAFF
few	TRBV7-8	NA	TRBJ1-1	TGTGCCAGCAGCTTAAAGGGGTCTGGGACTGAAGCTTTCTTT	CASSLKGSGTEAFF
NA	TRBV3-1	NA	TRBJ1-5	TGTGCCAGCAGCCAAGATCTGGGGAGCAATCAGCCCCAGCATTTT	CASSQDLGSNQPQHF
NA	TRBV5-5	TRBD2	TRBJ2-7	TGTGCCAGCAGCCCCAGACTAGCGGGGGAAGACGAGCAGTACTTC	CASSPRLAGEDEQYF
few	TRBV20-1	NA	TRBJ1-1	TGCAGTGTTCCATTATCCAGGGATACTGAAGCTTTCTTT	CSVPLSRDTEAFF
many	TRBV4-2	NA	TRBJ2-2	TGTGCCAGCAGCCAAGATAATTGGGACGGCGACACCGGGGAGCTGTTTTTT	CASSQDNWDGDTGELFF
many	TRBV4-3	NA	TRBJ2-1	TGCGCCAGCAGCCAAGAGGTAGTTAACAATGAGCAGTTCTTC	CASSQEVVNNEQFF
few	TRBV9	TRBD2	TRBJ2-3	TGTGCCAGCAGCGTACCTAGCGGGGGCCGGGGAGATACGCAGTATTTT	CASSVPSGGRGDTQYF
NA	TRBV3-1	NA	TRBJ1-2	TGTGCCAGCAGCCAAGGTCTGAAGGGAACCTATGGCTACACCTTC	CASSQGLKGTYGYTF
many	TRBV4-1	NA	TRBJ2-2	TGCGCCAGCAGCCATCCAGCGAACACCGGGGAGCTGTTTTTT	CASSHPANTGELFF